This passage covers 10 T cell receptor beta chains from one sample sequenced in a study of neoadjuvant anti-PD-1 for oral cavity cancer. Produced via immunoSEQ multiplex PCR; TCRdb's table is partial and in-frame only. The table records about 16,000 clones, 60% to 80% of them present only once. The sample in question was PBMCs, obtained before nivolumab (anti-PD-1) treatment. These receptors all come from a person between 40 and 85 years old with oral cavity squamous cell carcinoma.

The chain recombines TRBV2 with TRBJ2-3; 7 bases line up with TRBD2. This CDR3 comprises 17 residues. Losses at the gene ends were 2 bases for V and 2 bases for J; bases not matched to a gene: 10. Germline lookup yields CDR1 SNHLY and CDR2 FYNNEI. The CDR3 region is CASSEPETGGSTDTQYF. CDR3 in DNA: TGTGCCAGCAGTGAACCGGAAACGGGAGGATCCACAGATACGCAGTATTTT.

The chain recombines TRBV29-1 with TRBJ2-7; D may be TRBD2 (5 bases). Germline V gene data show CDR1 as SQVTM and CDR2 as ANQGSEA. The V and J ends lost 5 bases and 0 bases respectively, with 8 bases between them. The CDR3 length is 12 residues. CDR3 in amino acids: CSVSGNSYEQYF. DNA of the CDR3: TGCAGCGTTTCCGGGAACTCCTACGAGCAGTACTTC.

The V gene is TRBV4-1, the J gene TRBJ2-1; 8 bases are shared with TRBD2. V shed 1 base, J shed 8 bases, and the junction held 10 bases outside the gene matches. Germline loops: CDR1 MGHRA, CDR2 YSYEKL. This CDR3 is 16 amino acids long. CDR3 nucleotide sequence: TGCGCCAGCAGCCAAGGGGAGGGACTAGGACTCTATGAGCAGTTCTTC. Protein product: CASSQGEGLGLYEQFF.

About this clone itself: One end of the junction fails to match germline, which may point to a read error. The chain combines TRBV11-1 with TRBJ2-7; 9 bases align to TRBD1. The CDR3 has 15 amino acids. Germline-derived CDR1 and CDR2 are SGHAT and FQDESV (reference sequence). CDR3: CASSLQGQGSSEQYF. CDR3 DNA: TGTGCCAGCAGCCTCCAGGGACAGGGATCCTCCGAGCAGTACTTC.

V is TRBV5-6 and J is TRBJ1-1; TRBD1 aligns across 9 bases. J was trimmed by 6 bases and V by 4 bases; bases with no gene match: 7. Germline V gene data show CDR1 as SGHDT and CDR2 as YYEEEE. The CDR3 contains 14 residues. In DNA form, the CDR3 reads TGTGCCAGCAGCCCCGGGACAGGGTGGGCTGAAGCTTTCTTT. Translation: CASSPGTGWAEAFF.

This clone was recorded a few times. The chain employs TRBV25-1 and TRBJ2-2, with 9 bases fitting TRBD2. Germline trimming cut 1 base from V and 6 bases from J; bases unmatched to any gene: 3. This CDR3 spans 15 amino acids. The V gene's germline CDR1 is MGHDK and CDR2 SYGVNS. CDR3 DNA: TGTGCCAGCAGTGAATTTCGCGGGAGGGCCGGGGAGCTGTTTTTT. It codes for CASSEFRGRAGELFF.

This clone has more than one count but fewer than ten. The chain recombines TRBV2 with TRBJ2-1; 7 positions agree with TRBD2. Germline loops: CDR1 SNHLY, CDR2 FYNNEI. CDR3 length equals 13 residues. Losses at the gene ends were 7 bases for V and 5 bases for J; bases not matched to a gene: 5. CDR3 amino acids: CASNLGLNNEQFF. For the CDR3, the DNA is TGTGCCAGCAACCTGGGACTAAACAATGAGCAGTTCTTC.

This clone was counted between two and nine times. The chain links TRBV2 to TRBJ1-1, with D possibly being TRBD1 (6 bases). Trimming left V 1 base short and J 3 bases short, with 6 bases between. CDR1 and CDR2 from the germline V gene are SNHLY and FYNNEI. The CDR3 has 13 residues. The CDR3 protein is CASSEEGDTEAFF. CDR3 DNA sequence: TGTGCCAGCAGTGAAGAGGGGGACACTGAAGCTTTCTTT.

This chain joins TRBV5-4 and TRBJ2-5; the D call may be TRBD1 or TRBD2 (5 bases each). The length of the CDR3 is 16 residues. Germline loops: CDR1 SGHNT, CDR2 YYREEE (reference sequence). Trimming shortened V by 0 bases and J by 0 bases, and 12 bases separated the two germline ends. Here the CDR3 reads CASSLGQGVYQETQYF. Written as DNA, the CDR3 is TGTGCCAGCAGCTTGGGGCAGGGAGTATACCAAGAGACCCAGTACTTC.

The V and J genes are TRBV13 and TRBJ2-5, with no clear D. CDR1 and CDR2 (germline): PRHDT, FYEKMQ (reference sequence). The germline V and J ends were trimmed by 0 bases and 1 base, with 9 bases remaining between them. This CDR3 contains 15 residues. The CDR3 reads CASSLGSQSQETQYF. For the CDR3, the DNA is TGTGCCAGCAGCTTAGGGTCGCAAAGCCAAGAGACCCAGTACTTC.